This TCR beta chain was identified in a study of blood T cell repertoires in COVID-19. Turning to the study itself: Spain, Italy and the United States supplied samples that represented acute and convalescent COVID-19. Nucleic acid was either cDNA or gDNA, and it came from T cells, B-cell-depleted T cells, or PBMCs.

Trimming cost V 3 bases and J 10 bases, with 16 bases left between them. This CDR3 is 14 amino acids long. Germline values: CDR1 GTSNPN, CDR2 SVGIG (reference sequence). Original methodology: The assay estimated nucleated cells by amplifying reference gene primers. Sequenced by immunoSEQ multiplex PCR; TCRdb stores in-frame clones only, minus some. V and J calls and clone size come straight from that table; D and trimming were deduced from the DNA. The data contain roughly 67,000 clones, 70% to 90% of them singletons. This receptor was identified in a man aged 50-59 years with acute or convalescent COVID-19. The sample comprised peripheral blood. The chain recombines TRBV30 with TRBJ1-6, with TRBD1 as a possible D gene (5 bases). The CDR3 DNA reads as TGTGCCTGGAGCTACGGGACTACGGAATCACCCCTCCACTTT. This sequence encodes CAWSYGTTESPLHF.